This T cell receptor (beta chain) was recorded in a study of CD8 T cells in ankylosing spondylitis. In germline, CDR1 is LGHNA, CDR2 YNFKEQ. CDR3 length equals 15 residues. The germline V and J ends were trimmed by 1 base and 5 bases, with 15 bases remaining between them. This clonotype showed up many times. In TCRdb, the 5' RACE reads were re-called with MiXCR into one record per CDR3 protein. The profile shows approximately 250,000 distinct CDR3 sequences, about 10% of them singletons. Sample: blood, either unsorted or a sorted T cell fraction (not recorded which). The rearrangement joins TRBV4-2 to TRBJ2-7; D perhaps matches TRBD1 (5 bases). This TCR was sampled from a male donor with ankylosing spondylitis or in good health (not recorded which). The DNA of the CDR3 is TGTGCCAGCAGCCAAGTCCTGCAGGGCGGCCACGAGCAGTACTTC. Translation: CASSQVLQGGHEQYF.